Sequencing of this TCR beta chain was carried out in a study of T cell responses to AZD1222 COVID-19 vaccine. Points from the study as a whole: Two doses of AZD1222 preceded a rise in Spike-specific TCR breadth and depth. Baseline seropositivity characterized only a handful of AZD1222 recipients. The reported proportion of spike-specific TCRs targeting unmutated variant regions was nearly half.

With respect to this clone: Its antigen is not identified.

Pooled together were second doses at about 4 or about 12 weeks. Assay: immunoSEQ multiplex PCR; the TCRdb copy retains only in-frame clones and omits some. The table includes around 78,000 clones, 90% detected once. The CDR3 is 14 residues long. The germline V gene encodes CDR1 SNHLY and CDR2 FYNNEI. V lost 6 bases and J 6 bases, leaving 15 bases between the germline ends. Here the sequenced sample was peripheral blood, taken 28 days after the second AZD1222 dose. The clonotype comes from an adult who received the AZD1222 COVID-19 vaccine. The chain has TRBV2 and TRBJ2-1, with D unclear. The CDR3 is CASSGPAEGNEQFF. CDR3 sequence (DNA): TGTGCCAGCAGCGGACCCGCGGAAGGCAATGAGCAGTTCTTC.